What follows are 8 T cell receptor beta chains derived from one specimen sequenced in a study of PD-1 blockade in classical Hodgkin lymphoma. Every patient had relapsed following autologous stem cell transplantation, and cohorts differed in brentuximab vedotin exposure. The study purified CD4+ T cells from thawed PBMCs using magnetic negative selection. Some clones are missing from TCRdb's copy, which holds only in-frame ones; the method was immunoSEQ multiplex PCR. The sample has approximately 6,400 clones; nearly 80% are singletons. The source material was CD4+ T cells from blood, sampled at baseline. These receptors all come from a human donor with classical Hodgkin lymphoma.

This chain connects TRBV7-2 to TRBJ1-2, with D possibly being TRBD1 (5 bases). The CDR3 consists of 14 residues. Trimming stripped 8 bases from V and 7 bases from J, with 20 bases between. Per germline, CDR1 SGHTA and CDR2 FQGNSA. The CDR3 region has the DNA TGTGCCAGCTCCCCCAGACAGAGCGTGGGTGGCTACACCTTC. Translated: CASSPRQSVGGYTF.

The chain couples TRBV11-2 to TRBJ2-3; no definite D call. CDR3 size: 13 residues. Germline-derived CDR1 and CDR2 are SGHAT and FQNNGV. Trimming removed 4 bases at V and 2 bases at J, with 7 bases between. This CDR3 reads CASSSGITDTQYF. The CDR3, as DNA: TGTGCCAGCAGCTCAGGAATCACAGATACGCAGTATTTT.

This chain uses TRBV10-3 with TRBJ1-2, with TRBD1 matching over 7 bases. The CDR3 has 13 residues. Per germline, CDR1 ENHRY and CDR2 SYGVKD. V was clipped by 7 bases and J by 4 bases; unmatched bases: 6. The CDR3 DNA follows: TGTGCCATCAATTCGAAGGGGGCCTATGGCTACACCTTC. Its protein is CAINSKGAYGYTF.

This clone was seen only once. J is TRBJ2-5 and V is TRBV29-1, with TRBD2 identical over 9 bases. The CDR3 runs to 13 residues. V gave up 5 bases and J gave up 5 bases; unmatched junction bases: 6. CDR1 is SQVTM, CDR2 ANQGSEA, per germline. The CDR3 sequence: CSVQRGAGETQYF. CDR3 in DNA: TGCAGCGTTCAGCGGGGGGCAGGGGAGACCCAGTACTTC.

The V call is TRBV6-5, the J call TRBJ1-2, with D maybe TRBD1 (6 bases). This CDR3 spans 15 amino acids. The germline V and J ends were trimmed by 4 bases and 7 bases, with 19 bases remaining between them. The germline V gene has CDR1 MNHEY and CDR2 SVGAGI. The chain's CDR3 is CASSSSGGGQGGYTF. CDR3 nucleotides: TGTGCCAGCAGTTCCTCGGGCGGGGGGCAAGGTGGCTACACCTTC.

The J gene is TRBJ1-2, the V gene TRBV6-5, with TRBD1 identical over 7 bases. Trimming removed 2 bases from V and 6 bases from J; junction bases left unmatched: 9. Per germline, CDR1 MNHEY and CDR2 SVGAGI. This CDR3 has 15 amino acids. The CDR3 coding sequence is TGTGCCAGCAGTTACCGACAGGGATACTGGGATGGCTACACCTTC. Protein product: CASSYRQGYWDGYTF.

The J gene is TRBJ2-7, the V gene TRBV28; a weak D match, TRBD2 (6 bases). V was pared by 2 bases and J by 6 bases, with 14 bases between. Looked up from germline, CDR1 is MDHEN and CDR2 is SYDVKM. The CDR3 spans 14 residues. The CDR3 is CASSLPASATEQYF. CDR3 in DNA: TGTGCCAGCAGTTTACCCGCTAGCGCGACCGAGCAGTACTTC.

The V call is TRBV28, the J call TRBJ1-1; a possible D gene is TRBD1 (6 bases). Trimming stripped 4 bases from V and 0 bases from J, with 15 bases between. The CDR3 is made up of 16 amino acids. Germline CDR1 and CDR2: MDHEN and SYDVKM. The CDR3 here is CASSWPWGAMNTEAFF. CDR3 sequence (DNA): TGTGCCAGCAGTTGGCCCTGGGGGGCAATGAACACTGAAGCTTTCTTT.